Listed below are T cell receptor beta chains from one sample, sequenced in a study of CD8 T cells in Susac syndrome. MiXCR, applied by TCRdb to the immunoSEQ multiplex PCR reads, yields one record per CDR3 protein. This sample has some 200,000 distinct CDR3 sequences, with approximately 94% found just once. Specimen: CD4+ T cells from PBMCs. Receptors were obtained from a human donor in good health. Both conserved end residues are part of each CDR3. The order of the fields is J gene, clone size, V gene, D gene, CDR3 DNA, CDR3 protein. A D gene is named only where the DNA matches it firmly. Clone size, where shown, is once, few, many, or a class for clones that have expanded.

TRBJ2-2 | . | TRBV29-1 | . | TGCAGCGTTGATCGAAGGGGAGGGGAGCTGTTTTTT | CSVDRRGGELFF
TRBJ2-7 | . | TRBV3-1 | TRBD2 | TGTGCCAGCGGACCGACTAGCGGGATTGAACAGTACTTC | CASGPTSGIEQYF
TRBJ1-5 | . | TRBV20-1 | . | TGCAGTGCTAGTGATTGGTCTCAGCCCCAGCATTTT | CSASDWSQPQHF
TRBJ2-2 | once | TRBV24-1 | . | TGTGCCACCAGTGATTTAGGGGTATCGAACACCGGGGAGCTGTTTTTT | CATSDLGVSNTGELFF
TRBJ2-7 | . | TRBV2 | TRBD2 | TGTGCCAGCAGGTGGGAGGGCCCGGTCGAGCAGTACTTC | CASRWEGPVEQYF
TRBJ1-2 | once | TRBV29-1 | . | TGCAGCGTTCCACTAGTCGACGGGACTGGGGACTATGGCTACACCTTC | CSVPLVDGTGDYGYTF
TRBJ2-1 | once | TRBV7-3 | . | TGTGCCAGCAGCTTAAGTGTTGGTAGTCCAAGCAATGAGCAGTTCTTC | CASSLSVGSPSNEQFF
TRBJ1-1 | . | TRBV3-1 | . | TGTGCCAGCAGCCAAGAGTGGGTAAACACTGAAGCTTTCTTT | CASSQEWVNTEAFF
TRBJ1-4 | . | TRBV5-4 | TRBD1 | TGTGCCAGCGGACAGGGAATTGGCGAAAAACTGTTTTTT | CASGQGIGEKLFF
TRBJ2-3 | . | TRBV6-1 | TRBD1 | TGTGCCAGCAGACTTACCGGGACAGGGAAATCAGATACGCAGTATTTT | CASRLTGTGKSDTQYF
TRBJ2-1 | once | TRBV3-1 | . | TGTGCCAGCAGCCAAGAGACAACGCTGACCGAGCAGTTCTTC | CASSQETTLTEQFF
TRBJ2-5 | . | TRBV3-1 | TRBD1 | TGTGCCAGCAGCCAAGTTAACCGGGACAGCAGGTACCAAGAGACCCAGTACTTC | CASSQVNRDSRYQETQYF
TRBJ2-7 | . | TRBV29-1 | . | TGCAGCGTTGATCTAACCGGGACGGGCTACGAGCAGTACTTC | CSVDLTGTGYEQYF
TRBJ1-2 | once | TRBV30 | TRBD1 | TGTGCCTGGGACAGGGATTTGAACTATGGCTACACCTTC | CAWDRDLNYGYTF
TRBJ1-5 | . | TRBV3-1 | . | TGTGCCAGCAGCCAAGGGGGGGGCGATCAGCCCCAGCATTTT | CASSQGGGDQPQHF
TRBJ2-7 | . | TRBV20-1 | TRBD2 | TGCAGTGCTCACGGACTAGCGGGAGGGATTACCTACGAGCAGTACTTC | CSAHGLAGGITYEQYF
TRBJ2-7 | . | TRBV20-1 | TRBD2 | TGCAGTGCGACTCGAGGGAGGGCCGTAGAGCAGTACTTC | CSATRGRAVEQYF
TRBJ2-5 | once | TRBV19 | . | TGTGCCAGTAGCCTCAGCCGCGGGCACCAAGAGACCCAGTACTTC | CASSLSRGHQETQYF
TRBJ1-1 | . | TRBV9 | TRBD1 | TGTGCCAGCAGCGCCGGGACAGAGAACACTGAAGCTTTCTTT | CASSAGTENTEAFF
TRBJ2-1 | . | TRBV11-2 | . | TGTGCCAGCAGCTTAGATTCCCCTCAAGATCGGGTCCGGTTCTTC | CASSLDSPQDRVRFF
TRBJ2-6 | . | TRBV2 | . | TGTGCCAGCAGTGAAGTTTTCTCTGGGGCCAACGTCCTGACTTTC | CASSEVFSGANVLTF
TRBJ2-5 | . | TRBV28 | TRBD2 | TGTGCCAGCACTCCGGGAGGCGGGGAGACCCAGTACTTC | CASTPGGGETQYF
TRBJ2-1 | once | TRBV7-2 | TRBD2 | TGTGCCAGCAGGGGGGATCTAGCGGGACGCAATGAGCAGTTCTTC | CASRGDLAGRNEQFF
TRBJ2-3 | . | TRBV7-9 | TRBD1 | TGTGCCAGCAGCGCCGGGACAGGGTGGATAGATACGCAGTATTTT | CASSAGTGWIDTQYF
TRBJ1-5 | . | TRBV12-3/TRBV12-4 | . | TGTGCCAGCGGGACCAGGGACCGAAACCAGCCCCAGCATTTT | CASGTRDRNQPQHF
TRBJ2-1 | . | TRBV5-4 | TRBD2 | TGTGCCAGCAGCTTTGAAAGCGGGAGGGACCATGAGCAGTTCTTC | CASSFESGRDHEQFF
TRBJ1-2 | . | TRBV7-2 | . | TGTGCCAGCAGCCTACCGGACGGGGACTATGGCTACACCTTC | CASSLPDGDYGYTF
TRBJ2-1 | . | TRBV7-2 | . | TGTGCCAGCAGCCTAGCGTTCAGCTCCTACAATGAGCAGTTCTTC | CASSLAFSSYNEQFF
TRBJ1-1 | . | TRBV12-3/TRBV12-4 | TRBD1 | TGTGCCAGCAGTCCTTCCGGCAGGGGGCGTCGCACTGAAGCTTTCTTT | CASSPSGRGRRTEAFF
TRBJ2-7 | . | TRBV10-3 | TRBD1 | TGTGCCATCAGGGAGAGGACAGGGTACGAGCAGTACTTC | CAIRERTGYEQYF
TRBJ2-3 | . | TRBV6-6 | . | TGTGCCAGCAGTTGGACCACAGATACGCAGTATTTT | CASSWTTDTQYF
TRBJ2-5 | . | TRBV29-1 | . | TGCAGCGTTGTTCTTCAAGAGACCCAGTACTTC | CSVVLQETQYF
TRBJ2-7 | . | TRBV5-1 | . | TGCGCCAGCAGCTTGGGGGCAGGAATGTCCTACGAGCAGTACTTC | CASSLGAGMSYEQYF
TRBJ2-4 | . | TRBV29-1 | TRBD1 | TGCAGCGTGGGACAGGGCGGGGACATTCAGTACTTC | CSVGQGGDIQYF
TRBJ2-1 | once | TRBV20-1 | . | TGCAGTGCTAGAGATGGGGGACTCAGCTCCTACAATGAGCAGTTCTTC | CSARDGGLSSYNEQFF
TRBJ1-2 | . | TRBV12-3/TRBV12-4 | . | TGTGCCAGCAGTTTGGGCGGCTACACCTTC | CASSLGGYTF
TRBJ1-1 | . | TRBV7-2 | . | TGTGCCAGCAGCTTAACGGGGCGGTCGGCTTTCTTT | CASSLTGRSAFF
TRBJ2-4 | . | TRBV6-5 | TRBD1 | TGTGCCAGCAGTTACTCCCGGACAGGGCCGGCCAAAAACATTCAGTACTTC | CASSYSRTGPAKNIQYF
TRBJ1-1 | . | TRBV25-1 | TRBD1 | TGTGCCAGCCCCGGGACAGGAGGTGAAGCTTTCTTT | CASPGTGGEAFF
TRBJ2-7 | . | TRBV5-4 | TRBD2 | TGTGCCAGCCAAACAGCGGGAGGGGGGTACGAGCAGTACTTC | CASQTAGGGYEQYF
TRBJ2-2 | . | TRBV3-1 | . | TGTGCCAGCAGCCAAGTCCCCGGGGAGCTGTTTTTT | CASSQVPGELFF
TRBJ2-7 | . | TRBV7-9 | . | TGTGCCAGCAGCTTATTAGGTAACTCCTACGAGCAGTACTTC | CASSLLGNSYEQYF